This entry describes one T cell receptor beta chain. The CDR3 runs 17 residues. Germline V gives CDR1 SNHLY, CDR2 FYNNEI. Trimming at V came to 6 bases and at J to 6 bases, leaving 15 bases not matched to a gene. Methods used by the authors: Each donor had about 90,000 to nearly 550,000 clonotypes. Using its own MiXCR run on the 5' RACE reads, TCRdb lists one record per CDR3 protein. The V and J calls follow TCRdb's processing rather than the paper's. Of fewer than 450,000 distinct CDR3 sequences listed, under 30% are singletons. Three pairs of healthy female monozygous twins were the donors. This entry comes from a study of identical twins' blood T cells. As for the study in general: Roughly 50 million reads covered roughly 6 alpha-chain and roughly 6 beta-chain libraries.

This chain connects TRBV2 to TRBJ2-2, with 8 bases matching TRBD1. Specimen: PBMCs. The receptor comes from a woman between 18 and 55 years old in good health. This CDR3 is CASRAGLRTGSPGELFF. The CDR3 DNA is TGTGCCAGCAGAGCGGGTCTAAGGACAGGGTCCCCCGGGGAGCTGTTTTTT.